Shown below are 25 T cell receptor beta chains from a single sample sequenced in a study of T-cell reconstitution after alpha-beta-depleted transplantation in children (dated by TCRdb to 2016 to 2017). Library preparation used PCR. TCRdb records Illumina HiSeq 2500 as the sequencer. Molecular barcoding was employed in the preparation of TCR libraries, with unique molecular identifiers being used to normalize TCRbeta repertoire quantification. The public reads were quality trimmed at Q25 with fastp and then assembled into clones with MiXCR by TCRdb, keeping productive beta chains. Every distinct CDR3 protein forms one entry, paired with its most common genes and DNA. This sample has around 580,000 distinct CDR3 sequences in its table, and roughly 30% of those were observed once. About a third of the sample belongs to the ten largest clones. This specimen's treatment or condition label, per the study, means: allogeneic hematopoietic cell transplantation with graft depleted of TCRalphabeta T cells and CD19 B cells.

The material sequenced was PBMCs, taken before TCRalphabeta/CD19-depleted stem cell transplant. The receptors originated from a boy younger than two with Wiskott-Aldrich syndrome, due to receive a stem cell transplant.

In its sample, this clonotype was seen a few times. The chain couples TRBV7-8 to TRBJ2-3, with TRBD2 matching 8 bases. The junction had 12 bases not matched to a gene; V was cut back by 3 bases and J by 7 bases. CDR3 length: 16 amino acids. In germline, CDR1 is SGHVS, CDR2 FQNEAQ. The CDR3 nucleotides read TGTGCCAGCAGCTTTTCCTCTAGCGGGCCGGGGAATACGCAGTATTTT. This encodes CASSFSSSGPGNTQYF.

This clonotype was seen only a few times. Given a much more abundant clone one base away, this may be a read error. The chain links TRBV20-1 to TRBJ2-1; TRBD2 matches 13 bases. Germline V gene sequence: CDR1 DFQATT, CDR2 SNEGSKA (reference sequence). The CDR3 consists of 16 residues. CDR3 coding DNA: TGCTGTGCGGTTGGCCCGGGACTAGCGGGATACAATGAGCAGTTCTTC. Residues: CCAVGPGLAGYNEQFF.

The gene calls are TRBV7-6 and TRBJ2-2; TRBD1 matches 9 bases. Losses at the gene ends were 5 bases for V and 5 bases for J; bases not matched to a gene: 9. The V gene's germline CDR1 is SGHVS and CDR2 FNYEAQ. This CDR3 comprises 16 residues. The CDR3 DNA reads TGTGCCAGCAGCCCGCCCCGGGACAGGGCTACCGGGGAGCTGTTTTTT. Translating it yields CASSPPRDRATGELFF.

This clonotype was recorded a few times. V and J are TRBV5-1 and TRBJ2-1; D not certain. V gave up 7 bases and J gave up 0 bases, with 11 bases separating them. The CDR3 consists of 14 residues. Germline V gives CDR1 SGHRS, CDR2 YFSETQ. This chain's CDR3 is CASLRTASYNEQFF. The CDR3 nucleotides are TGCGCCAGCCTACGGACCGCCTCCTACAATGAGCAGTTCTTC.

CDR3 nucleotides: TGTGCCAGCAGTCTAATCGGACTAGCGGGAGACGAGCAGTACTTC. Protein sequence: CASSLIGLAGDEQYF. The V call is TRBV7-6, the J call TRBJ2-7, with 13 nucleotides matching TRBD2. In germline, CDR1 is SGHVS, CDR2 FNYEAQ. This CDR3 has 15 amino acids. Unmatched junction bases numbered 7, after V lost 6 bases and J lost 5 bases.

There are a few counts of this clonotype. The chain carries TRBV6-1 and TRBJ2-1; D may be TRBD2 (5 bases). This CDR3 spans 13 amino acids. Germline V CDR1 and CDR2: MNHNS, SASEGT. The germline V and J ends were trimmed by 5 bases and 9 bases, with 14 bases remaining between them. Here the CDR3 reads CASSRRPRFEQFF. The DNA of the CDR3 is TGTGCCAGCAGTAGGAGGCCAAGATTTGAGCAGTTCTTC.

This chain joins TRBV11-2 and TRBJ1-6; possibly TRBD1 for D (5 bases). Germline lookup yields CDR1 SGHAT and CDR2 FQNNGV. The CDR3 runs 14 residues. V lost 3 bases and J lost 7, with 10 bases in between. CDR3 nucleotides: TGTGCCAGCAGCTTTATTCAGGGAAATTCACCCCTCCACTTT. Translating gives CASSFIQGNSPLHF.

The chain combines TRBV29-1 with TRBJ2-5, with a possible D match to TRBD2 (6 bases). The CDR3 is made up of 14 amino acids. The V and J ends lost 4 bases and 5 bases respectively, with 17 bases between them. CDR1 and CDR2 from the germline V gene are SQVTM and ANQGSEA. CDR3 sequence reads: CSVGNTREWETQYF. The CDR3, as DNA: TGCAGCGTTGGGAACACACGGGAGTGGGAGACCCAGTACTTC.

The chain employs TRBV10-3 and TRBJ1-5; D is uncertain. The CDR3 contains 13 residues. From germline, CDR1 is ENHRY and CDR2 SYGVKD. V lost 4 bases to trimming and J lost 3 bases, with 7 bases between them. CDR3 sequence (DNA): TGTGCCATCAGTGCCGGATACAATCAGCCCCAGCATTTT. It translates to CAISAGYNQPQHF.

CDR3 nucleotide sequence: TGTGCCATCAGTGAGTCGAGGGCTAGCGGAGGAAGGGAGACCCAGTACTTC. Translation gives CAISESRASGGRETQYF. The V call is TRBV10-3, the J call TRBJ2-5; 7 bases line up with TRBD2. Trimming removed 0 bases from V and 5 bases from J; junction bases left unmatched: 12. This CDR3 region has 17 residues. Germline CDR1 ENHRY, CDR2 SYGVKD.

The chain joins TRBV5-1 to TRBJ2-5; D is uncertain. This CDR3 is 14 amino acids long. Trimming took 4 bases from V and 5 from J, leaving 15 bases between them. Germline V CDR1 and CDR2: SGHRS, YFSETQ. CDR3 loop: CASSPQARGETQYF. CDR3 bases: TGCGCCAGCAGCCCCCAAGCTCGCGGTGAGACCCAGTACTTC.

CDR3 bases: TGCGCCAGCAGCCCCGCTAGCGGGAGAGCCTACGAGCAGTACTTC. Translated: CASSPASGRAYEQYF. The chain couples TRBV5-1 to TRBJ2-7; 10 bases agree with TRBD2. Losses at the gene ends were 4 bases for V and 2 bases for J; bases not matched to a gene: 6. CDR3 size: 15 residues. Germline V gene data show CDR1 as SGHRS and CDR2 as YFSETQ. The variable domain in full, with the rest retrieved from reference TRBV5-1 and TRBJ2-7, is KAGVTQTPRYLIKTRGQQVTLSCSPISGHRSVSWYQQTPGQGLQFLFEYFSETQRNKGNFPGRFSGRQFSNSRSEMNVSTLELGDSALYLCASSPASGRAYEQYFGPGTRLTVT.

CDR3 residues: CASSAGTGRTEAFF. The CDR3 coding sequence is TGTGCCAGCAGCGCTGGGACGGGGAGGACTGAAGCTTTCTTT. This chain connects TRBV5-5 to TRBJ1-1, with D maybe TRBD1 (5 bases). This CDR3 contains 14 residues. V shed 4 bases and J shed 5 bases, with 15 bases lying between them. Germline V gene lookup returns CDR1 SGHKS and CDR2 YYEKEE (reference sequence). The variable domain in full, completed from reference TRBV5-5 and TRBJ1-1, reads DAGVTQSPTHLIKTRGQQVTLRCSPISGHKSVSWYQQVLGQGPQFIFQYYEKEERGRGNFPDRFSARQFPNYSSELNVNALLLGDSALYLCASSAGTGRTEAFFGQGTRLTVV.

Ten or more counts support this clonotype. This chain links TRBV6-5 with TRBJ1-1, with TRBD1 matching over 7 bases. Germline assignment: CDR1 MNHEY and CDR2 SVGAGI. Losses at the gene ends were 5 bases for V and 7 bases for J; bases not matched to a gene: 4. CDR3 length: 12 residues. The CDR3 reads CASSTGTVEAFF. The CDR3 DNA reads TGTGCCAGCAGTACAGGGACAGTTGAAGCTTTCTTT.

The V gene is TRBV9, the J gene TRBJ2-3, with 8 positions matching TRBD1. The ends lost 3 bases at V and 1 base at J; junction bases unmatched: 4. The CDR3 is 15 residues long. Per germline, CDR1 SGDLS and CDR2 YYNGEE. CDR3 loop: CASSATGAGTDTQYF. CDR3 bases: TGTGCCAGCAGCGCGACAGGGGCCGGCACAGATACGCAGTATTTT.

The chain has TRBV7-2 and TRBJ2-7; possibly TRBD2 for D (6 bases). CDR1 and CDR2 from the germline V gene are SGHTA and FQGNSA. V was pared by 5 bases and J by 0 bases, with 14 bases between. This CDR3 is 15 amino acids long. The CDR3 protein is CASSPGASVSYEQYF. For the CDR3, the DNA is TGTGCCAGCAGCCCTGGGGCTAGCGTCTCCTACGAGCAGTACTTC.

The chain joins TRBV12-3 or TRBV12-4 to TRBJ2-5; D might be TRBD2 (6 bases). V was trimmed by 6 bases and J by 3 bases, leaving 17 bases between them. CDR3 length equals 15 residues. CDR3 sequence: CASSTTAGTEETQYF. CDR3 coding DNA: TGTGCCAGCAGCACAACAGCCGGGACTGAAGAGACCCAGTACTTC.

This clonotype was counted a few times. V usage is TRBV9 and J usage is TRBJ1-1; D uncertain. The ends were cut back, 3 bases at V and 0 bases at J, with 9 bases in the middle. Germline-derived CDR1 and CDR2 are SGDLS and YYNGEE. The CDR3 has 14 amino acids. Here the CDR3 DNA reads TGTGCCAGCAGCGCCCGGAGCCTGAACACTGAAGCTTTCTTT. Encoded protein: CASSARSLNTEAFF.

In this sample, this clonotype turned up a few times. The V and J genes are TRBV5-4 and TRBJ2-3; 8 bases align to TRBD2. Unmatched junction bases numbered 3, after V lost 0 bases and J lost 0 bases. The CDR3 loop spans 16 amino acids. Looked up from germline, CDR1 is SGHNT and CDR2 is YYREEE (reference sequence). CDR3 coding DNA: TGTGCCAGCAGCTTGGGACTAGCGATCAGCACAGATACGCAGTATTTT. Its protein is CASSLGLAISTDTQYF.

The rearrangement links TRBV5-1 to TRBJ1-4; D uncertain. Germline V gives CDR1 SGHRS, CDR2 YFSETQ. This CDR3 comprises 15 residues. The germline V and J ends were trimmed by 0 bases and 0 bases, with 6 bases remaining between them. CDR3 sequence reads: CASSLVHTTNEKLFF. In DNA, the CDR3 is TGCGCCAGCAGCTTGGTACACACAACTAATGAAAAACTGTTTTTT. Filled out from reference TRBV5-1 and TRBJ1-4, the complete variable domain reads KAGVTQTPRYLIKTRGQQVTLSCSPISGHRSVSWYQQTPGQGLQFLFEYFSETQRNKGNFPGRFSGRQFSNSRSEMNVSTLELGDSALYLCASSLVHTTNEKLFFGSGTQLSVL.

The sample holds a few counts of this clonotype. The V gene is TRBV20-1, the J gene TRBJ2-7; D is perhaps TRBD1 (5 bases). Germline assignment: CDR1 DFQATT and CDR2 SNEGSKA (reference sequence). V was shortened by 0 bases and J by 2 bases, with 17 bases between the two germline ends. The CDR3 is made up of 16 amino acids. The CDR3 nucleotides are TGCAGTGCTAGAGACCTCAAGACAGCCACTACCTACGAGCAGTACTTC. Encoded protein: CSARDLKTATTYEQYF.

This chain uses TRBV20-1 with TRBJ2-5; a possible D gene is TRBD2 (5 bases). Germline V CDR1 and CDR2: DFQATT, SNEGSKA (reference sequence). There are 15 residues in the CDR3. V dropped 0 bases and J dropped 0 bases, with 11 bases sitting between them. The CDR3 protein is CSARDERRYQETQYF. The CDR3 DNA is TGCAGTGCTAGAGATGAGCGGCGCTACCAAGAGACCCAGTACTTC.

This clonotype was recorded a few times. This rearrangement joins TRBV28 to TRBJ2-2; D is unclear. Germline CDR1 is MDHEN and CDR2 is SYDVKM. V was trimmed by 1 base and J by 6 bases, leaving 6 bases between them. This CDR3 contains 13 residues. The CDR3 coding sequence is TGTGCCAGCAGTTTATTTGGCCCCGGGGAGCTGTTTTTT. It codes for CASSLFGPGELFF.

The chain employs TRBV12-3 or TRBV12-4 and TRBJ2-3; maybe TRBD2 (5 bases). This CDR3 spans 16 amino acids. Trimming shortened V by 1 base and J by 1 base, and 12 bases separated the two germline ends. CDR3 sequence reads: CASSLVSGVGTDTQYF. Here the CDR3 DNA reads TGTGCCAGCAGTTTAGTGTCCGGGGTCGGCACAGATACGCAGTATTTT.

The rearrangement joins TRBV5-1 to TRBJ2-5, with 11 bases fitting TRBD2. Germline V gives CDR1 SGHRS, CDR2 YFSETQ. The CDR3 is 18 amino acids. V gave up 2 bases and J gave up 5 bases; unmatched junction bases: 14. Written as DNA, the CDR3 is TGCGCCAGCAGCTTCTTTACTAGCGGGAGTATTGGATTGGAGACCCAGTACTTC. Protein sequence: CASSFFTSGSIGLETQYF. Variable domain in full (rest from reference TRBV5-1 and TRBJ2-5): KAGVTQTPRYLIKTRGQQVTLSCSPISGHRSVSWYQQTPGQGLQFLFEYFSETQRNKGNFPGRFSGRQFSNSRSEMNVSTLELGDSALYLCASSFFTSGSIGLETQYFGPGTRLLVL.